The source of this T cell receptor (beta chain) is a study of shared clonotypes between healthy human individuals. General observations from the study: Unshared clonotypes carried lower generation probabilities than those common to all four donors.

Germline CDR1 and CDR2: SGHTA and FQGTGA. The V segment lost 3 bases and the J segment 7 bases; nucleotides outside the gene matches: 6. This CDR3 comprises 15 residues. Every subset's genomic DNA went evenly onto several immunoSEQ plates. Data came from immunoSEQ multiplex PCR; TCRdb stores just in-frame clones and leaves some out. The table lists hundreds of thousands of clones, around 96% of them singletons, with about 0.12% in the top ten. Terminally differentiated effector memory CD45RA+ cells were excluded by CCR7 positive selection of CD45RO-negative cells. Regarding this clone: As yet, its antigen is unknown.

The rearrangement links TRBV7-3 to TRBJ2-1; 10 bases map to TRBD1. This TCR was recovered from a young woman in good health. Sequencing used naive CD8+ T cells sorted from blood. CDR3 bases: TGTGCCAGCAGCTTGGGGACAGGGGCGGGAAATGAGCAGTTCTTC. This encodes CASSLGTGAGNEQFF.